This is a list of T cell receptor beta chains from one sample in a study of T cells in Graves' hyperthyroidism and ophthalmopathy. TCRdb re-called the multiplex PCR reads with MiXCR, one entry per CDR3 protein. The table records 300,000 to 400,000 distinct CDR3 sequences, about 12% of them present only once. The source material was blood. These receptors were collected from a woman under 30 with Graves' hyperthyroidism. Both conserved end residues are part of each CDR3. Each record gives: CDR3 protein, CDR3 DNA, V gene, J gene, D gene, clone size. A D gene is named only where the DNA matches it firmly. The size entry is marked missing in some rows and otherwise reads once, few, many or a size class.

CDR3: CASSQGLVAWETQYF; DNA: TGTGCCAGCAGCCAAGGACTAGTGGCGTGGGAGACCCAGTACTTC; V: TRBV14; J: TRBJ2-5; D: NA; size: many
CDR3: CASSGGTGINQPQHF; DNA: TGTGCCAGCAGCGGGGGGACAGGGATCAATCAGCCCCAGCATTTT; V: TRBV9; J: TRBJ1-5; D: TRBD1; size: NA
CDR3: CASSETSGGGKTQYF; DNA: TGTGCCAGCAGCGAAACTAGCGGGGGGGGGAAGACCCAGTACTTC; V: TRBV6-8; J: TRBJ2-5; D: TRBD2; size: NA
CDR3: CASSFGGTPGYTF; DNA: TGCGCCAGCAGCTTTGGAGGGACGCCTGGCTACACCTTC; V: TRBV5-1; J: TRBJ1-2; D: NA; size: NA
CDR3: CASSQDGYGYTF; DNA: TGTGCCAGCAGCCAGGACGGCTATGGCTACACCTTC; V: TRBV28; J: TRBJ1-2; D: NA; size: many
CDR3: CAWSVAAGYTF; DNA: TGTGCCTGGAGTGTCGCGGCTGGCTACACCTTC; V: TRBV30; J: TRBJ1-2; D: NA; size: many
CDR3: CASLNTTGLRGNEQYF; DNA: TGTGCCAGCTTGAACACCACCGGGCTCCGAGGGAACGAGCAGTACTTC; V: TRBV6-2/TRBV6-3; J: TRBJ2-7; D: NA; size: many
CDR3: CASSPRTGSIYEQYF; DNA: TGTGCCAGCAGCCCCCGGACAGGGTCAATCTACGAGCAGTACTTC; V: TRBV5-5; J: TRBJ2-7; D: TRBD1; size: few
CDR3: CASSQDSRGFVQPQHF; DNA: TGTGCCAGCAGCCAAGACAGCAGGGGGTTCGTTCAGCCCCAGCATTTT; V: TRBV3-1; J: TRBJ1-5; D: TRBD1; size: many
CDR3: CASSYSRVAGAYEQYF; DNA: TGTGCCAGCAGTTACTCGAGGGTAGCGGGAGCCTACGAGCAGTACTTC; V: TRBV6-2/TRBV6-3; J: TRBJ2-7; D: TRBD2; size: many
CDR3: CASGSDRVSEKLFF; DNA: TGTGCCAGCGGCTCCGACAGGGTGTCGGAAAAACTGTTTTTT; V: TRBV6-1; J: TRBJ1-4; D: TRBD1; size: many
CDR3: CAISESVGVAGDSGNEQFF; DNA: TGTGCCATCAGTGAGTCAGTTGGGGTAGCGGGAGATAGCGGAAATGAGCAGTTCTTC; V: TRBV10-3; J: TRBJ2-1; D: TRBD2; size: NA
CDR3: CSVKQGLHTEAFF; DNA: TGCAGCGTCAAACAGGGGTTGCACACTGAAGCTTTCTTT; V: TRBV29-1; J: TRBJ1-1; D: TRBD1; size: many
CDR3: CSAGTSPGNEQFF; DNA: TGCAGTGCCGGGACTAGCCCCGGAAATGAGCAGTTCTTC; V: TRBV20-1; J: TRBJ2-1; D: TRBD2; size: many
CDR3: CASSHFATGHYNEQFF; DNA: TGTGCCAGCAGTCATTTCGCGACAGGCCACTACAATGAGCAGTTCTTC; V: TRBV12-3/TRBV12-4; J: TRBJ2-1; D: NA; size: many
CDR3: CASSLRGRYDGYTF; DNA: TGCGCCAGTTCCCTCAGGGGGCGGTACGATGGCTACACCTTC; V: TRBV5-1; J: TRBJ1-2; D: TRBD1; size: many
CDR3: CSSWGGTVLNTEAFF; DNA: TGCAGCTCCTGGGGGGGGACGGTCCTAAACACTGAAGCTTTCTTT; V: TRBV29-1; J: TRBJ1-1; D: NA; size: few
CDR3: CASSIMGEQFF; DNA: TGTGCCAGCAGTATCATGGGAGAGCAGTTCTTC; V: TRBV27; J: TRBJ2-1; D: NA; size: many
CDR3: CSAQSGPGTGELFF; DNA: TGCAGTGCCCAGAGCGGGCCGGGCACCGGGGAGCTGTTTTTT; V: TRBV20-1; J: TRBJ2-2; D: NA; size: few
CDR3: CASRREGSTDTQYF; DNA: TGTGCCAGCAGAAGGGAGGGTAGCACAGATACGCAGTATTTT; V: TRBV27; J: TRBJ2-3; D: TRBD2; size: few
CDR3: CSASGQGSEQYF; DNA: TGCAGCGCGTCGGGACAGGGCAGCGAGCAGTACTTC; V: TRBV29-1; J: TRBJ2-7; D: TRBD1; size: many
CDR3: CASSLTPNYGYTF; DNA: TGTGCCAGCAGTTTGACTCCTAACTATGGCTACACCTTC; V: TRBV27; J: TRBJ1-2; D: NA; size: NA
CDR3: CASSYTGATEQFF; DNA: TGTGCCAGCAGTTATACAGGGGCGACTGAGCAGTTCTTC; V: TRBV6-1; J: TRBJ2-1; D: TRBD1; size: NA
CDR3: CASKTHAGGLEQYF; DNA: TGTGCCAGTAAAACGCACGCGGGGGGGCTTGAGCAGTACTTC; V: TRBV19; J: TRBJ2-7; D: TRBD2; size: few
CDR3: CASSDGLAGYNEQFF; DNA: TGTGCCAGCAGTGATGGACTAGCGGGATACAATGAGCAGTTCTTC; V: TRBV25-1; J: TRBJ2-1; D: TRBD2; size: many
CDR3: CASSRRQQGLNEQYF; DNA: TGTGCCAGCAGTCGCCGACAGCAGGGATTGAACGAGCAGTACTTC; V: TRBV5-6; J: TRBJ2-7; D: NA; size: many
CDR3: CASSLGRPGPGELFF; DNA: TGTGCCAGCAGCTTAGGTCGACCGGGCCCCGGGGAGCTGTTTTTT; V: TRBV13; J: TRBJ2-2; D: NA; size: NA
CDR3: CASSIVTGLMYNEQFF; DNA: TGTGCCAGTAGTATAGTAACGGGACTCATGTACAATGAGCAGTTCTTC; V: TRBV19; J: TRBJ2-1; D: NA; size: many
CDR3: CASSPGWDLSRNEQFF; DNA: TGCGCCAGCAGCCCTGGATGGGATTTATCGAGGAATGAGCAGTTCTTC; V: TRBV5-1; J: TRBJ2-1; D: NA; size: few
CDR3: CSVAIDGYGYTF; DNA: TGCAGCGTTGCAATAGACGGCTATGGCTACACCTTC; V: TRBV29-1; J: TRBJ1-2; D: NA; size: many
CDR3: CASRTVERREKLFF; DNA: TGTGCCAGTAGGACGGTGGAAAGGCGGGAAAAACTGTTTTTT; V: TRBV19; J: TRBJ1-4; D: NA; size: few
CDR3: CATRPSSYEQYF; DNA: TGTGCCACCCGGCCGAGCTCCTACGAGCAGTACTTC; V: TRBV6-1; J: TRBJ2-7; D: NA; size: many
CDR3: CASSFEGGIPYEQYF; DNA: TGTGCCAGCAGCTTTGAGGGGGGGATCCCCTACGAGCAGTACTTC; V: TRBV11-2; J: TRBJ2-7; D: NA; size: many
CDR3: CASSFEVYTGGDTQYF; DNA: TGTGCCAGCAGTTTTGAGGTCTACACAGGGGGGGATACGCAGTATTTT; V: TRBV12-3/TRBV12-4; J: TRBJ2-3; D: TRBD1; size: many
CDR3: CASSQVKTVIQSHKDTQYF; DNA: TGTGCCAGCAGCCAAGTTAAGACAGTCATACAAAGCCACAAAGATACGCAGTATTTT; V: TRBV14; J: TRBJ2-3; D: NA; size: many
CDR3: CASSLGQGSSYNEQFF; DNA: TGTGCCAGCAGCTTGGGACAGGGGAGCTCCTACAATGAGCAGTTCTTC; V: TRBV5-5; J: TRBJ2-1; D: TRBD1; size: many
CDR3: CAITRKSQGSYNEQFF; DNA: TGTGCCATCACCAGAAAATCCCAGGGTTCCTACAATGAGCAGTTCTTC; V: TRBV10-3; J: TRBJ2-1; D: NA; size: many
CDR3: CASSVLRTSGNTIYF; DNA: TGTGCCAGCAGCGTTCTAAGGACATCTGGAAACACCATATATTTT; V: TRBV6-1; J: TRBJ1-3; D: NA; size: many
CDR3: CASSLRQDSNQPQHF; DNA: TGTGCCAGCTCACTGCGACAGGATAGCAATCAGCCCCAGCATTTT; V: TRBV18; J: TRBJ1-5; D: NA; size: many
CDR3: CASSLIGTAYNEQFF; DNA: TGTGCCAGCAGCTTAATCGGGACCGCCTACAATGAGCAGTTCTTC; V: TRBV7-2; J: TRBJ2-1; D: NA; size: NA
CDR3: CASSFTTGSTEAFF; DNA: TGTGCCAGCAGCTTTACGACTGGGTCGACTGAAGCTTTCTTT; V: TRBV7-9; J: TRBJ1-1; D: NA; size: many
CDR3: CASSPRQGANYGYTF; DNA: TGTGCCAGCAGTCCAAGACAGGGAGCTAACTATGGCTACACCTTC; V: TRBV7-3; J: TRBJ1-2; D: TRBD1; size: many
CDR3: CASSLAGGPSDTQYF; DNA: TGTGCCAGCAGCTTAGCGGGGGGGCCGTCAGATACGCAGTATTTT; V: TRBV7-8; J: TRBJ2-3; D: NA; size: many
CDR3: CASSEVGGEQFF; DNA: TGTGCCAGCAGTGAGGTAGGGGGTGAGCAGTTCTTC; V: TRBV25-1; J: TRBJ2-1; D: NA; size: few
CDR3: CASSLPPGDTQYF; DNA: TGTGCCAGCAGCTTACCCCCGGGAGATACGCAGTATTTT; V: TRBV5-6; J: TRBJ2-3; D: NA; size: few
CDR3: CAWSASRNTIYF; DNA: TGTGCCTGGAGTGCCAGTAGAAACACCATATATTTT; V: TRBV30; J: TRBJ1-3; D: NA; size: many
CDR3: CASSQASGGARKQETQYF; DNA: TGTGCCAGCAGCCAAGCTAGCGGGGGGGCGCGGAAGCAAGAGACCCAGTACTTC; V: TRBV3-1; J: TRBJ2-5; D: TRBD2; size: many
CDR3: CASSPRFGTIKSDTQYF; DNA: TGTGCCAGCAGCCCACGGTTTGGGACTATTAAGTCAGATACGCAGTATTTT; V: TRBV7-9; J: TRBJ2-3; D: TRBD2; size: many
CDR3: CASSHGETGELFF; DNA: TGTGCCAGCAGCCACGGAGAAACCGGGGAGCTGTTTTTT; V: TRBV3-1; J: TRBJ2-2; D: NA; size: few
CDR3: CASSQPGLNPSANYGYTF; DNA: TGTGCCAGCAGCCAGCCGGGACTTAACCCCTCGGCTAACTATGGCTACACCTTC; V: TRBV9; J: TRBJ1-2; D: NA; size: NA
CDR3: CASSSRSGGENEQYF; DNA: TGTGCCAGCAGTTCACGCTCAGGGGGCGAAAACGAGCAGTACTTC; V: TRBV12-3/TRBV12-4; J: TRBJ2-7; D: TRBD1; size: many
CDR3: CSASSGGSRRAGELFF; DNA: TGCAGTGCTAGTAGCGGGGGGTCACGAAGGGCCGGGGAGCTGTTTTTT; V: TRBV20-1; J: TRBJ2-2; D: TRBD2; size: NA
CDR3: CASSLGTGQGVHEQYF; DNA: TGTGCCAGCAGCTTGGGGACGGGACAGGGAGTCCACGAGCAGTACTTC; V: TRBV5-6; J: TRBJ2-7; D: TRBD1; size: many
CDR3: CASSQDSVGLAGNEQFF; DNA: TGCGCCAGCAGCCAAGATTCTGTGGGACTAGCCGGTAATGAGCAGTTCTTC; V: TRBV4-3; J: TRBJ2-1; D: TRBD2; size: NA